The 32 T cell receptor beta chains listed next were all sequenced from one sample in a study of blood T cell repertoires in COVID-19. TCRdb's table, derived via immunoSEQ multiplex PCR, lists solely in-frame clones and lacks some. The data contain hundreds of thousands of clones, 80% to 90% of them seen just once; the ten biggest clones take up about 10%. Input material: peripheral blood. These receptors were obtained from an elderly woman with acute or convalescent COVID-19.

The chain joins TRBV3-1 (or the pseudogene TRBV3-2) to TRBJ2-1, with 10 bases identical to TRBD2. V trimming: 1 base; J trimming: 5 bases; junction bases outside the gene matches: 2. Per the germline V gene, CDR1 is LGHDT and CDR2 is YNNKEL (reference sequence). This CDR3 is 15 amino acids long. The CDR3 reads CASSQGGTSDNEQFF. The DNA of the CDR3 is TGTGCCAGCAGCCAAGGGGGGACTAGCGACAATGAGCAGTTCTTC.

This clone is a singleton in its sample. The V gene is TRBV19, the J gene TRBJ1-2, with 9 bases lining up with TRBD1. With 5 bases clipped from V and 5 bases from J, the junction kept 9 bases outside the gene matches. In germline, CDR1 is LNHDA, CDR2 SQIVND (reference sequence). The CDR3 runs 15 residues. Here the CDR3 reads CASSHGRGTGYGYTF. The CDR3 nucleotides read TGTGCCAGTAGTCACGGACGAGGGACAGGGTATGGCTACACCTTC.

J is TRBJ2-4 and V is TRBV18; no definite D call. Trimming stripped 3 bases from V and 0 bases from J, with 9 bases between. Germline CDR1 KGHSH, CDR2 LQKENI. CDR3 size: 15 residues. The CDR3, as DNA: TGTGCCAGCTCACCCGGAGCCGAAGCCAAAAACATTCAGTACTTC. Protein: CASSPGAEAKNIQYF.

The chain uses TRBV3-1 (or the pseudogene TRBV3-2) and TRBJ1-6, with 9 nucleotides matching TRBD1. Trimming removed 2 bases from V and 10 bases from J; junction bases left unmatched: 6. Germline CDR1 reads LGHDT; CDR2 reads YNNKEL (reference sequence). The CDR3 sequence is 15 residues long. The CDR3 here is CASSQTGQGISPLHF. The CDR3 nucleotides are TGTGCCAGCAGCCAAACGGGACAGGGTATCTCACCCCTCCACTTT.

The chain employs TRBV6-5 and TRBJ1-2; 7 bases line up with TRBD1. CDR1 MNHEY and CDR2 SVGAGI come from the germline V gene. Germline trimming cut 4 bases from V and 8 bases from J; bases unmatched to any gene: 16. CDR3 length: 16 residues. CDR3 sequence reads: CASSSGQQRTMEGYTF. CDR3 DNA: TGTGCCAGCAGTTCGGGACAGCAAAGAACTATGGAAGGCTACACCTTC.

J is TRBJ2-1 and V is TRBV2, with a possible D match to TRBD2 (6 bases). The CDR3 is made up of 15 amino acids. Germline V gives CDR1 SNHLY, CDR2 FYNNEI. V gave up 2 bases and J gave up 0 bases, with 8 bases separating them. The CDR3 region is CASSETGDSYNEQFF. CDR3 DNA sequence: TGTGCCAGCAGTGAAACGGGGGACTCCTACAATGAGCAGTTCTTC.

This sequence joins TRBV3-1 (or the pseudogene TRBV3-2) and TRBJ2-5; D unclear. Germline assignment: CDR1 LGHDT and CDR2 YNNKEL (reference sequence). V dropped 4 bases and J dropped 10 bases, with 22 bases sitting between them. The CDR3 covers 15 residues. CDR3 sequence (DNA): TGTGCCAGCAGCCCCTCTTCGAGCAGGCCCCCGCACCAGTACTTC. As protein: CASSPSSSRPPHQYF.

The gene calls are TRBV5-1 and TRBJ2-7, with 9 bases that match TRBD1. Germline V gene data show CDR1 as SGHRS and CDR2 as YFSETQ. This CDR3 is 16 amino acids long. After removal of 2 bases from V and 5 bases from J, the junction contained 11 bases not matched to a gene. The CDR3 DNA sequence: TGCGCCAGCAGCTTCCACGGACAGGGGAGAATGGACGAGCAGTACTTC. It codes for CASSFHGQGRMDEQYF.

The rearrangement joins TRBV5-1 to TRBJ2-3, with a tentative D call TRBD2 (6 bases). V was trimmed by 5 bases and J by 6 bases, leaving 19 bases between them. The CDR3 loop spans 15 amino acids. Germline-derived CDR1 and CDR2 are SGHRS and YFSETQ. CDR3 region: CASRLSGTGGDTQYF. As DNA, the CDR3 is TGCGCCAGCAGGCTGTCCGGGACCGGAGGGGATACGCAGTATTTT.

The chain has TRBV18 and TRBJ2-1, with 10 bases identical to TRBD2. The CDR3 has 15 amino acids. Germline lookup yields CDR1 KGHSH and CDR2 LQKENI. Trimming cost V 2 bases and J 7 bases; bases outside gene matches: 5. The CDR3 here is CASSPERGGRNEQFF. The CDR3 coding sequence is TGTGCCAGCTCACCAGAGCGGGGGGGCCGAAATGAGCAGTTCTTC.

The J gene is TRBJ1-1, the V gene TRBV18, with 10 bases that match TRBD1. The germline V gene encodes CDR1 KGHSH and CDR2 LQKENI. The CDR3 consists of 15 residues. The junction had 8 bases not matched to a gene; V was cut back by 2 bases and J by 8 bases. DNA of the CDR3: TGTGCCAGCTCACCAGTAGTGACAGGGGGCGGCGAAGCTTTCTTT. Translation gives CASSPVVTGGGEAFF. The whole variable domain, filled in from reference TRBV18 and TRBJ1-1, reads NAGVMQNPRHLVRRRGQEARLRCSPMKGHSHVYWYRQLPEEGLKFMVYLQKENIIDESGMPKERFSAEFPKEGPSILRIQQVVRGDSAAYFCASSPVVTGGGEAFFGQGTRLTVV.

DNA of the CDR3: TGTGCCAGCAGCCCACAAGAGACCCAGTACTTC. This translates into CASSPQETQYF. The chain has TRBV7-9 and TRBJ2-5; D gene ambiguous. The CDR3 is made up of 11 amino acids. Germline V gene sequence: CDR1 SEHNR, CDR2 FQNEAQ (reference sequence). V lost 5 bases, J lost 2 bases, and 3 bases lay in between. Complete variable domain (other parts from reference TRBV7-9 and TRBJ2-5): DTGVSQNPRHKITKRGQNVTFRCDPISEHNRLYWYRQTLGQGPEFLTYFQNEAQLEKSRLLSDRFSAERPKGSFSTLEIQRTEQGDSAMYLCASSPQETQYFGPGTRLLVL.

The sample holds many counts of this clone. This chain connects TRBV7-2 to TRBJ1-6; 7 bases fit TRBD1. Germline V gene sequence: CDR1 SGHTA, CDR2 FQGNSA. CDR3 length equals 14 residues. V lost 1 base to trimming and J lost 13 bases; unmatched junction nucleotides: 7. The CDR3 protein is CASSLVPEGAPLHF. DNA for the CDR3: TGTGCCAGCAGCTTAGTTCCTGAGGGGGCCCCCCTCCACTTT.

This clone was seen more than once but under ten times. The J gene is TRBJ1-1, the V gene TRBV5-6; unclear D gene. Trimming pared 0 bases from V and 3 bases from J, leaving 9 bases between. Germline CDR1 reads SGHDT; CDR2 reads YYEEEE. The CDR3 has 14 residues. The CDR3 reads CASSLGATDTEAFF. The CDR3 nucleotides are TGTGCCAGCAGCTTGGGGGCTACGGACACTGAAGCTTTCTTT.

The chain uses TRBV15 and TRBJ1-1, with 8 bases lining up with TRBD1. Germline trimming cut 3 bases from V and 0 bases from J; bases unmatched to any gene: 6. This CDR3 spans 16 amino acids. CDR1 is LNHNV, CDR2 YYDKDF, per germline (reference sequence). The CDR3 region is CATSSLQGEMNTEAFF. The DNA for the CDR3 is TGTGCCACCAGCAGCCTACAGGGGGAAATGAACACTGAAGCTTTCTTT.

This clone was found once. The chain couples TRBV30 to TRBJ1-5; no definite D call. CDR1 and CDR2 (germline): GTSNPN, SVGIG (reference sequence). The CDR3 extends over 14 amino acids. With 3 bases removed from V and 4 bases from J, the gap between germline ends came to 13 bases. This CDR3 is CAWSADRGNQPQHF. The CDR3 DNA follows: TGTGCCTGGAGCGCTGATCGGGGAAATCAGCCCCAGCATTTT.

This clone was picked up one time. The CDR3 region has the DNA TGTGCCAGCTCAACCGACTTCTCTACAGGCAATGAGCAGTTCTTC. Encoded protein: CASSTDFSTGNEQFF. V and J are TRBV18 and TRBJ2-1; perhaps TRBD1 as D (5 bases). This CDR3 is built from 15 residues. Looked up from germline, CDR1 is KGHSH and CDR2 is LQKENI. The germline V and J ends were trimmed by 5 bases and 6 bases, with 17 bases remaining between them.

CDR3 coding DNA: TGTGCCAGCAGCCAACAGGGGGCCTCAGGGGAGCAGTTCTTC. Translation gives CASSQQGASGEQFF. The genes are TRBV3-1 (or the pseudogene TRBV3-2) and TRBJ2-1; 8 positions match TRBD1. This CDR3 comprises 14 residues. J was trimmed by 10 bases and V by 2 bases; bases with no gene match: 7. CDR1 LGHDT and CDR2 YNNKEL come from the germline V gene (reference sequence).

V gene TRBV6-5 combines with J gene TRBJ1-1; 10 bases align to TRBD1. With V trimmed by 6 bases and J by 8 bases, 12 bases remained unmatched. Germline V lookup: CDR1 MNHEY, CDR2 SVGAGI. This CDR3 contains 15 residues. The CDR3 region is CASSVPRQGAEEAFF. The CDR3 bases are TGTGCCAGCAGCGTCCCGAGACAGGGGGCAGAGGAAGCTTTCTTT.

The CDR3 nucleotides are TGTGCCAGCTCGCCGGGGATCCAGAACACTGAAGCTTTCTTT. It yields the protein CASSPGIQNTEAFF. This chain connects TRBV18 to TRBJ1-1; no reliable D call. Germline V gene lookup returns CDR1 KGHSH and CDR2 LQKENI. V lost 6 bases and J 1 base, leaving 12 bases between the germline ends. This CDR3 contains 14 residues. Full variable domain (outside the CDR3, taken from reference TRBV18 and TRBJ1-1): NAGVMQNPRHLVRRRGQEARLRCSPMKGHSHVYWYRQLPEEGLKFMVYLQKENIIDESGMPKERFSAEFPKEGPSILRIQQVVRGDSAAYFCASSPGIQNTEAFFGQGTRLTVV.

This clone was seen more than once but under ten times. The chain joins TRBV27 to TRBJ2-5; 10 bases align to TRBD2. Germline V gene sequence: CDR1 MNHEY, CDR2 SMNVEV (reference sequence). The CDR3 has 17 amino acids. V lost 5 bases to trimming and J lost 5 bases; unmatched junction nucleotides: 14. The CDR3 sequence: CASSRSPDSGRWETQYF. CDR3 bases: TGTGCCAGCAGTCGATCGCCGGATAGCGGGAGGTGGGAGACCCAGTACTTC.

Comment on this clone: One end of the junction varies from germline; a read error may be responsible. The rearrangement uses TRBV7-7 and TRBJ2-5, with a tentative D call TRBD1 (6 bases). The CDR3 covers 15 residues. CDR1 is SSHAT and CDR2 is FNYEAQ in the germline V gene (reference sequence). The CDR3 is CASSAVGTPQETQYF. The CDR3 DNA sequence: TGTGCTAGCAGCGCCGTCGGGACACCGCAAGAGACCCAGTACTTC. Together with reference TRBV7-7 and TRBJ2-5, the CDR3 gives the full variable domain: GAGVSQSPRYKVTKRGQDVTLRCDPISSHATLYWYQQALGQGPEFLTYFNYEAQPDKSGLPSDRFSAERPEGSISTLTIQRTEQRDSAMYRCASSAVGTPQETQYFGPGTRLLVL.

The rearrangement links TRBV11-3 to TRBJ1-2; 7 bases agree with TRBD1. The CDR3 totals 14 residues. In germline, CDR1 is SGHNT, CDR2 YENEEA. The V gene end was trimmed by 3 bases and the J gene end by 3 bases; junction bases not matched to a gene: 4. The CDR3 sequence: CASSFPGGDYGYTF. CDR3 bases: TGTGCCAGCAGCTTCCCAGGGGGAGACTATGGCTACACCTTC. Complete variable domain (other parts from reference TRBV11-3 and TRBJ1-2): EAGVVQSPRYKIIEKKQPVAFWCNPISGHNTLYWYLQNLGQGPELLIRYENEEAVDDSQLPKDRFSAERLKGVDSTLKIQPAELGDSAVYLCASSFPGGDYGYTFGSGTRLTVV.

The CDR3 here is CASSRQGFQPQHF. CDR3 bases: TGTGCCAGCAGTCGGCAGGGTTTTCAGCCCCAGCATTTT. The chain employs TRBV12-3 or TRBV12-4 and TRBJ1-5, with TRBD1 as a possible D gene (5 bases). Trimming took 5 bases from V and 6 from J, leaving 11 bases between them. The CDR3 sequence is 13 residues long.

This chain joins TRBV5-3 and TRBJ1-2; possible D gene TRBD1, 6 bases. TRBV5-3 is an open reading frame whose function is uncertain. The CDR3 totals 15 residues. Trimming shortened V by 3 bases and J by 5 bases, and 17 bases separated the two germline ends. Written as DNA, the CDR3 is TGTGCCAGAAGCTCAGGTAGGGGGGGCAGGTATGGCTACACCTTC. Protein sequence: CARSSGRGGRYGYTF.

The table lists this clone with a count of one. The V gene is TRBV14, the J gene TRBJ1-6; the D is unclear. Germline V gene data show CDR1 as SGHDN and CDR2 as FVKESK. The CDR3 loop spans 14 amino acids. Trimming took off 0 bases at V and 5 bases at J, with 5 bases between the two ends. The CDR3 reads CASSQETDNSPLHF. DNA for the CDR3: TGTGCCAGCAGCCAAGAAACAGATAATTCACCCCTCCACTTT.

The chain couples TRBV5-1 to TRBJ2-7; 8 bases are shared with TRBD2. Per germline, CDR1 SGHRS and CDR2 YFSETQ. V was clipped by 5 bases and J by 7 bases; unmatched bases: 17. The CDR3 runs 16 residues. The CDR3 nucleotides read TGCGCCAGCAGTCTTTCCCTCGGGAGGGCTATACGAGAGCAGTACTTC. It translates to CASSLSLGRAIREQYF. Looking up the rest from reference TRBV5-1 and TRBJ2-7 gives the full variable domain: KAGVTQTPRYLIKTRGQQVTLSCSPISGHRSVSWYQQTPGQGLQFLFEYFSETQRNKGNFPGRFSGRQFSNSRSEMNVSTLELGDSALYLCASSLSLGRAIREQYFGPGTRLTVT.

This clone came up once. This chain uses TRBV30 with TRBJ1-1; no reliable D call. The germline V and J ends were trimmed by 3 bases and 1 base, with 27 bases remaining between them. Germline loops: CDR1 GTSNPN, CDR2 SVGIG (reference sequence). CDR3 length equals 19 residues. This CDR3 is CAWRNLRGYIYRRNTEAFF. The CDR3 bases are TGTGCCTGGAGGAATTTACGAGGGTACATATATCGAAGGAACACTGAAGCTTTCTTT.

J is TRBJ1-1 and V is TRBV5-4, with 8 bases fitting TRBD1. The CDR3 has 15 residues. V shed 4 bases, J shed 1 base, and the junction held 6 bases outside the gene matches. CDR1 is SGHNT and CDR2 is YYREEE in the germline V gene (reference sequence). The CDR3 loop is CASSDGQGGNTEAFF. The CDR3 nucleotides read TGTGCCAGCAGCGACGGACAGGGTGGGAACACTGAAGCTTTCTTT.

The V and J genes are TRBV12-3 or TRBV12-4 and TRBJ2-3, with D uncertain. Trimming pared 6 bases from V and 2 bases from J, leaving 6 bases between. The CDR3 loop spans 12 amino acids. The CDR3 loop is CASSDTTDTQYF. The CDR3 DNA reads TGTGCCAGCAGCGACACCACAGATACGCAGTATTTT.

The chain has TRBV7-6 and TRBJ2-2; the match to TRBD2 covers 8 bases. V lost 3 bases to trimming and J lost 4 bases; unmatched junction nucleotides: 7. Germline V gene lookup returns CDR1 SGHVS and CDR2 FNYEAQ. This CDR3 comprises 16 residues. This CDR3 reads CASSFASGGGTGELFF. CDR3 in DNA: TGTGCCAGCAGCTTCGCCTCCGGGGGGGGCACCGGGGAGCTGTTTTTT.

This chain connects TRBV4-2 to TRBJ2-7, with 8 bases fitting TRBD2. CDR1 LGHNA and CDR2 YNFKEQ come from the germline V gene. The J segment lost 0 bases and the V segment lost 6 bases, leaving 4 bases of the junction unmatched. The length of the CDR3 is 14 residues. The CDR3 sequence is CASSPSGSSYEQYF. DNA for the CDR3: TGTGCCAGCAGTCCAAGCGGGAGCTCCTACGAGCAGTACTTC.